The T cell receptor (beta chain) under discussion was sequenced for a study of cytomegalovirus exposure and HLA in healthy donors. The CDR3 covers 15 residues. V lost 8 bases and J lost 0, with 15 bases in between. CDR1 is SNHLY, CDR2 FYNNEI, per germline. In the PCR, 60 Vbeta and 13 Jbeta primers were used. TCRdb's copy holds only in-frame clones and misses some; the assay was immunoSEQ multiplex PCR. The sample shows approximately 120,000 clones, 76% of them seen only once. The chain carries TRBV2 and TRBJ2-3; D not resolved. This clonotype was sampled from a man in his forties or fifties in good health and CMV-seronegative. The sequenced sample was PBMCs. CDR3 region: CASRKDISSTDTQYF. For the CDR3, the DNA is TGTGCCAGCCGGAAAGACATATCTAGCACAGATACGCAGTATTTT.